One and the same sample provided the 29 T cell receptor beta chains below, sequenced in a study of shared clonotypes between healthy human individuals. The method was immunoSEQ multiplex PCR; TCRdb's version includes in-frame clones alone and lacks a portion of them. Seen here are fewer than 600,000 clones, around 79% observed once, and the top ten hold about 12%. The sequencing sample was made of PBMCs. The source is a woman between 40 and 55 years old in good health. Some clones in this sample may be carry-over from other donors' samples.

The CDR3 DNA sequence: TGCGCCAGCAGCTCAGGGGCGATGAACACCGGGGAGCTGTTTTTT. Translation gives CASSSGAMNTGELFF. The chain employs TRBV10-1 and TRBJ2-2; a possible D gene is TRBD1 (6 bases). The germline gives CDR1 WNHNN, CDR2 SYGVQD (reference sequence). V shed 6 bases and J shed 1 base, with 12 bases lying between them. This CDR3 has 15 residues.

V and J are TRBV7-9 and TRBJ2-7, with TRBD2 identical over 7 bases. The CDR3 runs to 15 residues. J was trimmed by 8 bases and V by 5 bases; bases with no gene match: 15. The V gene's germline CDR1 is SEHNR and CDR2 FQNEAQ (reference sequence). The CDR3 DNA reads TGTGCCAGCAGCCTGGTCTCCGGGGGGACCCCTCAGCAGTACTTC. This gives the protein CASSLVSGGTPQQYF.

About this clone itself: Distinct nucleotide sequences in the sample also encode this CDR3. The chain couples TRBV28 to TRBJ2-7; no definite D call. Between the trimmed V and J ends, which lost 5 bases and 0 bases, there was a span of 5 bases. This CDR3 region has 12 residues. The germline V gene encodes CDR1 MDHEN and CDR2 SYDVKM. The CDR3 region has the DNA TGTGCCAGCAGTGCATCCTCCTACGAGCAGTACTTC. Its protein is CASSASSYEQYF.

The chain employs TRBV2 and TRBJ2-1; possibly TRBD2 for D (6 bases). Germline V lookup: CDR1 SNHLY, CDR2 FYNNEI. The CDR3 length is 13 residues. V was trimmed by 5 bases and J by 9 bases, leaving 14 bases between them. DNA for the CDR3: TGTGCCAGCAGTTTGGAACTAGCAGGTGAGCAGTTCTTC. Translated, it gives CASSLELAGEQFF.

The CDR3 nucleotides are TGTGCCAGCAGCTTAGGCCTAACCGGCGGCGGGGGAAACTATGGCTACACCTTC. Encoded protein: CASSLGLTGGGGNYGYTF. This chain uses TRBV13 with TRBJ1-2; TRBD1 is a possible D gene (5 bases). CDR1 and CDR2 from the germline V gene are PRHDT and FYEKMQ (reference sequence). There are 18 residues in the CDR3. Trimming took off 0 bases at V and 2 bases at J, with 19 bases between the two ends.

The chain combines TRBV30 with TRBJ1-2, with D maybe TRBD1 (6 bases). The CDR3 is 15 residues long. V dropped 0 bases and J dropped 3 bases, with 14 bases sitting between them. Germline CDR1 and CDR2: GTSNPN and SVGIG (reference sequence). CDR3 in DNA: TGTGCCTGGAGTGTAGGACAGCCCGGGGACTATGGCTACACCTTC. Translated: CAWSVGQPGDYGYTF.

This clone has a handful of counts. The rearrangement joins TRBV10-3 to TRBJ2-5, with TRBD1 matching 9 bases. This CDR3 spans 14 amino acids. Germline lookup yields CDR1 ENHRY and CDR2 SYGVKD. J was trimmed by 5 bases and V by 4 bases; bases with no gene match: 5. The DNA of the CDR3 is TGTGCCATCAGTGTGGGACAGGGAGGGGAGACCCAGTACTTC. Protein: CAISVGQGGETQYF.

The V and J genes are TRBV5-1 and TRBJ1-2, with 7 bases identical to TRBD1. Germline V gene sequence: CDR1 SGHRS, CDR2 YFSETQ. The junction had 6 bases not matched to a gene; V was cut back by 1 base and J by 3 bases. The CDR3 runs to 15 residues. This CDR3 is CASSLQGENYYGYTF. DNA for the CDR3: TGCGCCAGCAGCTTGCAGGGGGAGAACTACTATGGCTACACCTTC.

This sequence joins TRBV6-5 and TRBJ1-6; D uncertain. The CDR3 totals 13 residues. Trimming cost V 0 bases and J 14 bases, with 11 bases left between them. Germline V gives CDR1 MNHEY, CDR2 SVGAGI. The DNA for the CDR3 is TGTGCCAGCAGTTACTCAGACCCGAGTTCCCTCCACTTT. It specifies CASSYSDPSSLHF.

The chain joins TRBV5-5 to TRBJ1-5; a possible D gene is TRBD1 (5 bases). The CDR3 loop spans 16 amino acids. V was cut by 5 bases and J by 0 bases, with 15 bases left in between. Per germline, CDR1 SGHKS and CDR2 YYEKEE (reference sequence). In DNA form, the CDR3 reads TGTGCCAGCAGTAGCGGGGCAGGAGTTAGCAATCAGCCCCAGCATTTT. Its protein product is CASSSGAGVSNQPQHF.

The chain is built from TRBV5-1 and TRBJ1-3; possibly TRBD1 for D (5 bases). CDR3 length: 13 amino acids. Trimming cost V 4 bases and J 2 bases, with 7 bases left between them. Germline loops: CDR1 SGHRS, CDR2 YFSETQ. The DNA for the CDR3 is TGCGCCAGCAGCGTACAGGCTGGAAACACCATATATTTT. Its translation: CASSVQAGNTIYF.

The chain combines TRBV2 with TRBJ1-2; D is unresolved. CDR1 and CDR2 (germline): SNHLY, FYNNEI. The CDR3 runs to 13 residues. V was shortened by 8 bases and J by 1 base, with 11 bases between the two germline ends. The DNA for the CDR3 is TGTGCCAGCCACCCGGAGATTAACTATGGCTACACCTTC. Translating it yields CASHPEINYGYTF.

This clone showed up just once. The chain recombines TRBV30 with TRBJ1-5, with D unresolved. The CDR3 covers 14 residues. In germline, CDR1 is GTSNPN, CDR2 SVGIG (reference sequence). V shed 2 bases and J shed 2 bases, with 10 bases lying between them. CDR3 coding DNA: TGTGCCTGGAGTATCGACGGTGGCAATCAGCCCCAGCATTTT. Translation gives CAWSIDGGNQPQHF.

This clone was observed a handful of times. V and J are TRBV19 and TRBJ1-2; 9 bases align to TRBD1. Germline V gene lookup returns CDR1 LNHDA and CDR2 SQIVND (reference sequence). The CDR3 length is 13 residues. J was trimmed by 8 bases and V by 9 bases; bases with no gene match: 10. CDR3 nucleotide sequence: TGTGCCAGCACAACCCGGGACAGGGTCGGCTACACCTTC. This codes for CASTTRDRVGYTF.

This chain joins TRBV2 and TRBJ1-2; tentatively, D is TRBD1 (5 bases). This CDR3 has 12 residues. The V gene's germline CDR1 is SNHLY and CDR2 FYNNEI. V dropped 4 bases and J dropped 8 bases, with 11 bases sitting between them. The CDR3 coding sequence is TGTGCCAGCAGTGCAGGGTTTGAAGGCTACACCTTC. As protein: CASSAGFEGYTF.

J is TRBJ2-7 and V is TRBV28, with TRBD2 matching over 8 bases. Germline CDR1 MDHEN, CDR2 SYDVKM. This CDR3 contains 15 residues. V lost 4 bases to trimming and J lost 3 bases; unmatched junction nucleotides: 8. The CDR3 DNA follows: TGTGCCAGCAGTTCATTTAGCGGGATCGACTACGAGCAGTACTTC. This gives the protein CASSSFSGIDYEQYF.

Comments on this clone: Different DNA sequences within this sample yield the same CDR3. The CDR3 sequence is CASSFGVDQPQHF. The CDR3 DNA sequence: TGCGCCAGCAGCTTCGGGGTTGACCAGCCCCAGCATTTT. The V and J genes are TRBV5-1 and TRBJ1-5; D gene ambiguous. Trimming pared 2 bases from V and 7 bases from J, leaving 10 bases between. Germline loops: CDR1 SGHRS, CDR2 YFSETQ. This CDR3 spans 13 amino acids.

The chain couples TRBV7-3 to TRBJ2-2; TRBD1 matches 7 bases. Per germline, CDR1 SGHTA and CDR2 FQGTGA. The CDR3 sequence is 17 residues long. V shed 5 bases and J 3 bases; nucleotides not matched to a gene: 12. This CDR3 is CASSPTDRAVDTGELFF. The CDR3 DNA sequence: TGTGCCAGCAGCCCCACAGACAGGGCAGTCGACACCGGGGAGCTGTTTTTT.

Concerning this clone: A single base is all that separates this from a far larger clone, so a read error is likely. The V and J genes are TRBV10-2 and TRBJ2-7; 9 nucleotides align to TRBD1. From germline, CDR1 is WSHSY and CDR2 SAAADI. Trimming cost V 6 bases and J 3 bases; bases outside gene matches: 6. The CDR3 spans 14 residues. CDR3 protein: CASRSGTGNYEQYF. The DNA for the CDR3 is TGCGCCAGCAGATCCGGGACAGGGAACTACGAGCAGTACTTC.

The chain links TRBV7-2 to TRBJ2-7; D is perhaps TRBD2 (5 bases). Germline CDR1 and CDR2: SGHTA and FQGNSA. The CDR3 totals 14 residues. The V end was cut by 1 base, the J end by 1 base, with 8 bases between. The CDR3 protein is CASSLDGKSYEQYF. For the CDR3, the DNA is TGTGCCAGCAGCTTAGACGGGAAATCCTACGAGCAGTACTTC.

The V call is TRBV7-3, the J call TRBJ2-3; 9 bases match TRBD2. V dropped 4 bases and J dropped 4; count of bases not matched to a gene: 3. Germline assignment: CDR1 SGHTA and CDR2 FQGTGA. The length of the CDR3 is 14 residues. In DNA form, the CDR3 reads TGTGCCAGCAGCTCCTTAGCGGGAGCAGATACGCAGTATTTT. Protein: CASSSLAGADTQYF. Variable domain in full (rest from reference TRBV7-3 and TRBJ2-3): GAGVSQTPSNKVTEKGKYVELRCDPISGHTALYWYRQSLGQGPEFLIYFQGTGAADDSGLPNDRFFAVRPEGSVSTLKIQRTERGDSAVYLCASSSLAGADTQYFGPGTRLTVL.

V gene TRBV9 combines with J gene TRBJ2-3, with 12 bases identical to TRBD2. V dropped 0 bases and J dropped 5; count of bases not matched to a gene: 10. Germline V gene data show CDR1 as SGDLS and CDR2 as YYNGEE. CDR3 length: 18 amino acids. CDR3 residues: CASSVEGLAGHREDTQYF. The CDR3 region has the DNA TGTGCCAGCAGCGTAGAAGGACTAGCGGGACATCGGGAAGATACGCAGTATTTT.

V gene TRBV9 combines with J gene TRBJ1-2, with TRBD1 matching over 7 bases. V lost 0 bases, J lost 5 bases, and 13 bases stayed unmatched. CDR3 length equals 17 residues. The germline V gene encodes CDR1 SGDLS and CDR2 YYNGEE. The CDR3 sequence: CASSVGGPGDSTYGYTF. The DNA for the CDR3 is TGTGCCAGCAGCGTAGGAGGACCCGGGGACAGTACATATGGCTACACCTTC.

This clone was seen only once. CDR3 in amino acids: CGTAENTGELFF. The CDR3 DNA follows: TGTGGGACAGCCGAGAACACCGGGGAGCTGTTTTTT. The chain is built from TRBV10-3 and TRBJ2-2; D might be TRBD1 (6 bases). The germline CDR1 and CDR2 sequences are ENHRY and SYGVKD. The CDR3 runs to 12 residues.

The genes are TRBV5-4 and TRBJ2-2, with 13 bases fitting TRBD2. The CDR3 consists of 17 residues. Trimming cost V 5 bases and J 0 bases; bases outside gene matches: 4. Germline V gives CDR1 SGHNT, CDR2 YYREEE (reference sequence). This CDR3 is CASRTGTSGTNTGELFF. The DNA of the CDR3 is TGTGCCAGCAGAACCGGGACTAGCGGGACGAACACCGGGGAGCTGTTTTTT. The full variable domain, its missing parts supplied by reference TRBV5-4 and TRBJ2-2, is ETGVTQSPTHLIKTRGQQVTLRCSSQSGHNTVSWYQQALGQGPQFIFQYYREEENGRGNFPPRFSGLQFPNYSSELNVNALELDDSALYLCASRTGTSGTNTGELFFGEGSRLTVL.

The V call is TRBV15, the J call TRBJ2-7; TRBD2 matches 9 bases. With 4 bases clipped from V and 6 bases from J, the junction kept 7 bases outside the gene matches. The CDR3 loop spans 14 amino acids. The germline CDR1 and CDR2 sequences are LNHNV and YYDKDF (reference sequence). CDR3 residues: CATSTGLANGEQYF. The CDR3 DNA is TGTGCCACCAGCACCGGACTAGCGAACGGCGAGCAGTACTTC.

This clone was recorded only once. In the same sample, other DNA sequences code for this CDR3. This sequence joins TRBV28 and TRBJ2-7; 7 bases fit TRBD1. The V segment lost 3 bases and the J segment 4 bases; nucleotides outside the gene matches: 0. The CDR3 covers 12 residues. Per germline, CDR1 MDHEN and CDR2 SYDVKM. CDR3 nucleotides: TGTGCCAGCAGTTTGACAGGGTACGAGCAGTACTTC. Translated, it gives CASSLTGYEQYF.

Comments on this clone: Its ends do not fully match the called genes, so a read error is possible. The chain uses TRBV5-4 and TRBJ2-6, with D hard to call. This CDR3 is built from 13 residues. From germline, CDR1 is SGHNT and CDR2 YYREEE (reference sequence). The DNA for the CDR3 is TGTGCCAGCACCCAGGTTGGGACCAACGTCCTGACTTTC. Its protein product is CASTQVGTNVLTF.

The rearrangement uses TRBV27 and TRBJ2-7; D possibly corresponds to TRBD1 (6 bases). V shed 5 bases and J shed 2 bases, with 16 bases lying between them. The CDR3 loop spans 15 amino acids. Germline V lookup: CDR1 MNHEY, CDR2 SMNVEV (reference sequence). The CDR3 coding sequence is TGTGCCAGCAGTCACCAGGGGAGAGGGCCCTACGAGCAGTACTTC. This sequence encodes CASSHQGRGPYEQYF.